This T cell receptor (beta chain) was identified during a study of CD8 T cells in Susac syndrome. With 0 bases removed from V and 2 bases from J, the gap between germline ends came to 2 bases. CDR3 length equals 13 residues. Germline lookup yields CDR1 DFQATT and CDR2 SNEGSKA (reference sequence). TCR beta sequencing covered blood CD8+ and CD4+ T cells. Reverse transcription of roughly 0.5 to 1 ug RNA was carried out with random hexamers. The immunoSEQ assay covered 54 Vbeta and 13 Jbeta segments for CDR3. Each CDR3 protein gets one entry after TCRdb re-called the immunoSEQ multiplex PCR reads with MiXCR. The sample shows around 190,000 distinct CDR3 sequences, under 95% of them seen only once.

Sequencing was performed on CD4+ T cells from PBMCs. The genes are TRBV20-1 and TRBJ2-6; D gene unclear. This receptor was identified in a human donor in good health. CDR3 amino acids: CSARDPGANVLTF. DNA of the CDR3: TGCAGTGCTAGAGACCCTGGGGCCAACGTCCTGACTTTC.